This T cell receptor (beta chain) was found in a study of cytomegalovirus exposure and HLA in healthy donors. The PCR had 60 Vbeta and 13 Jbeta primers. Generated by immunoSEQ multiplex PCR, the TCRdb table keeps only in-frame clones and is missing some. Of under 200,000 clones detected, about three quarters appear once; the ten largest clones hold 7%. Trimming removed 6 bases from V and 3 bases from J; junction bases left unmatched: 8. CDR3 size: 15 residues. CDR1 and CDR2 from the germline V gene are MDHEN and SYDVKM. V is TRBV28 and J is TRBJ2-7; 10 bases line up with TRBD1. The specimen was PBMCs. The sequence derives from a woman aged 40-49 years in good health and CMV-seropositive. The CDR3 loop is CASSTPGQGIYEQYF. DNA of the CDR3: TGTGCCAGCAGCACTCCGGGACAGGGGATCTACGAGCAGTACTTC.